What follows are 2 T cell receptor beta chains derived from one specimen sequenced in a study of technical replicates of blood from a handful of donors. Method: immunoSEQ multiplex PCR; TCRdb's copy keeps in-frame clones and lacks some. Found here are more than 65,000 clones, roughly 91% of them singletons; the top ten hold roughly 0.4%. Source material: T cells isolated from PBMCs. These receptor sequences come from a human donor in good health. Some clones in this sample may be carry-over from other donors' samples.

The chain uses TRBV11-3 and TRBJ2-5; tentatively, D is TRBD1 (6 bases). Deletions cut 4 bases from V and 2 bases from J, with 17 bases between. The CDR3 is 16 amino acids. CDR1 is SGHNT and CDR2 is YENEEA in the germline V gene. CDR3 nucleotides: TGTGCCAGCAGCTCCTGGACAGCGGCCGTGCAAGAGACCCAGTACTTC. Translation: CASSSWTAAVQETQYF.

The rearrangement joins TRBV7-8 to TRBJ1-6, with TRBD1 as a possible D gene (5 bases). This CDR3 spans 15 amino acids. In germline, CDR1 is SGHVS, CDR2 FQNEAQ. V lost 1 base, J lost 8 bases, and 12 bases lay in between. CDR3 nucleotides: TGTGCCAGCAGCTTAGTTGGACAAGAACATTCACCCCTCCACTTT. This gives the protein CASSLVGQEHSPLHF.